A selection of T cell receptor beta chains follows, all from one sample in a study of blood T cell repertoires in COVID-19. Clones were sequenced by immunoSEQ multiplex PCR, and TCRdb holds only the in-frame ones, with some missing. The sample contains around 250,000 clones, about 90% of which appear only once. The sequencing input was PBMCs or T cells enriched from blood (not recorded which). The receptors come from a human donor in a cohort exposed to, infected with or recovered from COVID-19 (not recorded which). The donor label of this sample is uncertain. The CDR3 runs from the conserved cysteine through the conserved F or W. D genes are given only for firm matches. Clone size, where shown, is once, few, many, or a class for clones that have expanded.

j_gene | v_gene | d_gene | len | abundance | CDR3nt | CDR3aa
TRBJ2-3 | TRBV3-1/TRBV3-2 | TRBD1 | 15 | - | TGTGCCAGCAGCCAAGTCCGACAGGGTTCAGATACGCAGTATTTT | CASSQVRQGSDTQYF
TRBJ2-2 | TRBV3-1/TRBV3-2 | - | 17 | - | TGTGCCAGCAGCCAAAGAGCGGGGACAGGGAACACCGGGGAGCTGTTTTTT | CASSQRAGTGNTGELFF
TRBJ1-5 | TRBV1 | - | 16 | once | TGCACCAGCAGCCAAGACCGAGGGACAGATAATCAGCCCCAGCATTTT | CTSSQDRGTDNQPQHF
TRBJ2-2 | TRBV6-5 | TRBD1 | 15 | - | TGTGCCAGCAGGGGGACAGGGCCAAACACCGGGGAGCTGTTTTTT | CASRGTGPNTGELFF
TRBJ1-3 | TRBV6-1 | - | 17 | once | TGTGCCAGCAGTGATTTCTTCTCCTTCAGCTCTGGAAACACCATATATTTT | CASSDFFSFSSGNTIYF
TRBJ2-3 | TRBV9 | TRBD2 | 16 | - | TGTGCCAGCAGCGTAGGGACTAGCGGGGGCACAGATACGCAGTATTTT | CASSVGTSGGTDTQYF
TRBJ2-7 | TRBV19 | - | 13 | - | TGTGCCAGTAGTATAGGACTTCTCTACGAGCAGTACTTC | CASSIGLLYEQYF
TRBJ2-7 | TRBV9 | TRBD1 | 15 | - | TGTGCCAGCAGCTCCGGCGGGACAGGGTTCAACGAGCAGTACTTC | CASSSGGTGFNEQYF
TRBJ2-1 | TRBV10-3 | - | 14 | - | TGTGCCATCGGAGATGGCGGGGTAAAAGGTGAGCAGTTCTTC | CAIGDGGVKGEQFF
TRBJ1-1 | TRBV19 | TRBD1 | 16 | - | TGTGCCAGTAGACCCTCCGGGACAGGTTCCAAGCGAGAAGCTTTCTTT | CASRPSGTGSKREAFF
TRBJ1-2 | TRBV10-3 | - | 14 | few | TGTGCCATCAAATTGGCAGGGGAGAACTATGGCTACACCTTC | CAIKLAGENYGYTF
TRBJ1-5 | TRBV18 | TRBD1 | 15 | - | TGTGCCAGCTCGCTCGACAGGGGGCGAAATCAGCCCCAGCATTTT | CASSLDRGRNQPQHF
TRBJ2-1 | TRBV27 | - | 17 | - | TGTGCCAGCAGTTTAGATGAGACAGGCGTCACCTACAATGAGCAGTTCTTC | CASSLDETGVTYNEQFF
TRBJ1-2 | TRBV4-2 | - | 13 | - | TGTGCCAGCAGCCAGAGCCCGGGGGAGGGCTACACCTTC | CASSQSPGEGYTF
TRBJ1-1 | TRBV7-2 | TRBD1 | 15 | - | TGTGCCAGCAGCCCTCGGACAGGACTGAACACTGAAGCTTTCTTT | CASSPRTGLNTEAFF
TRBJ1-5 | TRBV7-8 | - | 13 | - | TGTGCCAGCAGCTCAGGTTCCAATCAGCCCCAGCATTTT | CASSSGSNQPQHF
TRBJ1-1 | TRBV27 | - | 13 | - | TGTGCCAGCAGTTTGGAAGGAGCACAAGAAGCTTTCTTT | CASSLEGAQEAFF